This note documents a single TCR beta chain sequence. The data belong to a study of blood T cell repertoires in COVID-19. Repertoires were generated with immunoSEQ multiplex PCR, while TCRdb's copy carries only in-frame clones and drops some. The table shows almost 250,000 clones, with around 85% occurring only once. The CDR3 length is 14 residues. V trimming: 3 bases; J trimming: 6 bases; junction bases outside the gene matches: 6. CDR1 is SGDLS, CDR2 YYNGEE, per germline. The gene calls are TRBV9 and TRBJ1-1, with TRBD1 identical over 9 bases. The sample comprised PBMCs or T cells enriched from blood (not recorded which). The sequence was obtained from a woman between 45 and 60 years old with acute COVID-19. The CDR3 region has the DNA TGTGCCAGCAGCGCAGGGGGACAGGGTTCTGAAGCTTTCTTT. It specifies CASSAGGQGSEAFF. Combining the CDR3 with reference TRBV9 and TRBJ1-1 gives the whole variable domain DSGVTQTPKHLITATGQRVTLRCSPRSGDLSVYWYQQSLDQGLQFLIQYYNGEERAKGNILERFSAQQFPDLHSELNLSSLELGDSALYFCASSAGGQGSEAFFGQGTRLTVV.